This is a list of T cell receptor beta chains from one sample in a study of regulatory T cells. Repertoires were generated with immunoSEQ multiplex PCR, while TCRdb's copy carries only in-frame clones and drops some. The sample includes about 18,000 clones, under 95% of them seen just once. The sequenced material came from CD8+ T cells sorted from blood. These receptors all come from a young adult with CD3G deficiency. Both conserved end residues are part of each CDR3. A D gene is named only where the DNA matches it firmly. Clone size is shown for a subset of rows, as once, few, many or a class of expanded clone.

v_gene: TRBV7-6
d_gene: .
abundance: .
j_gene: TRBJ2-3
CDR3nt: TGTGCCAGCAGCTTAGCGGGGAACACAGATACGCAGTATTTT
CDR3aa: CASSLAGNTDTQYF

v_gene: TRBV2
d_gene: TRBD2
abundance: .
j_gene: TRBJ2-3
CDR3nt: TGTGCCAGCAGCGGGACTAGCGAGCTCTTT
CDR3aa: CASSGTSELF

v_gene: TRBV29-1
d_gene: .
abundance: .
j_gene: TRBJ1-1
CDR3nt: TGCAGCGTTGGGGGTCTCTTGAACACTGAAGCTTTCTTT
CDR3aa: CSVGGLLNTEAFF

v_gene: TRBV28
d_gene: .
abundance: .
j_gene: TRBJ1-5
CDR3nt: TGTGCCAGCACACCACAGGGTACAGGTAGCAATCAGCCCCAGCATTTT
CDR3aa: CASTPQGTGSNQPQHF

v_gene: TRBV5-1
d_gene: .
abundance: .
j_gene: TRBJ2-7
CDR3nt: TGCGCCAGCAGCCCGCTCGGGACGGCCTCCTACGAGCAGTACTTC
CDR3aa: CASSPLGTASYEQYF

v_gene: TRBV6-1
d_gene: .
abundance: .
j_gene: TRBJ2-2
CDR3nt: TGTGCCAGCAGTGAAATTGGTGGGGAGCTGTTTTTT
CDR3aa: CASSEIGGELFF

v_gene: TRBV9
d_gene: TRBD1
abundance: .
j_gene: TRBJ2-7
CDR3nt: TGTGCCAGCAGCGCCTCAGGGACAGGGGGCTCCCACGAGCAGTACTTC
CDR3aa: CASSASGTGGSHEQYF

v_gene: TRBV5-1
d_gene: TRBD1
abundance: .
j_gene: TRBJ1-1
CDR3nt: TGCGCCAGCAGCTTGGGAACAGGGGGCGAAGGGGACACTGAAGCTTTCTTT
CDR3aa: CASSLGTGGEGDTEAFF

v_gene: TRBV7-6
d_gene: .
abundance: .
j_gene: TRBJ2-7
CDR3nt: TGTGCCAGCAGCCCCAGTGAGGGGAGCACCTACGAGCAGTACTTC
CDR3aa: CASSPSEGSTYEQYF

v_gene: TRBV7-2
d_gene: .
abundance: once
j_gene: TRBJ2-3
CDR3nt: TGTGCCAGCAGCTTAGTGGTAGATTCTAGCACAGATACGCAGTATTTT
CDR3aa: CASSLVVDSSTDTQYF

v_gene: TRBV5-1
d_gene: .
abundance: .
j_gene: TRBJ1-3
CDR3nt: TGCGCCAGCAGGGGAGAGGCTGGAAACACCATATATTTT
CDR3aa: CASRGEAGNTIYF

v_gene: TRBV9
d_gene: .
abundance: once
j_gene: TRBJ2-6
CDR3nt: TGTGCCAGCAGCGTAGCGGGCTCTGGGGCCAACGTCCTGACTTTC
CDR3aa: CASSVAGSGANVLTF

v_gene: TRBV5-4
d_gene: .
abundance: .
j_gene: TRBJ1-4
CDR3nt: TGTGCCAGCAGCCAAGAAGGGCAGTCTAATGAAAAACTGTTTTTT
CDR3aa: CASSQEGQSNEKLFF

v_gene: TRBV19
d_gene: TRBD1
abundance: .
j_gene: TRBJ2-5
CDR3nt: TGTGCCAGTCGACCGGCAGGGGGCTCCCAAGAGACCCAGTACTTC
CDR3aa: CASRPAGGSQETQYF

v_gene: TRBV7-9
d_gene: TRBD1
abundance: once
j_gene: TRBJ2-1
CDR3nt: TGTGCCAGCAGCCAACAGGGGTATGAGCAGTTCTTC
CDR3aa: CASSQQGYEQFF

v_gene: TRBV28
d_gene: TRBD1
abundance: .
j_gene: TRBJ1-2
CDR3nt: TGTGCCAGCAGTTTAAGGGGGCGTAACTATGGCTACACCTTC
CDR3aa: CASSLRGRNYGYTF

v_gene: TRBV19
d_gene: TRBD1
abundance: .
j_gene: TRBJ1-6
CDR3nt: TGTGCCAGTAGTATAGATACAGGGGGCTCACCCCTCCACTTT
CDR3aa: CASSIDTGGSPLHF

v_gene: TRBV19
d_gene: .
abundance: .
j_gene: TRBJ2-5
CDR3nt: TGTGCCAGTAGTATTCAAGTTGGCGAGACCCAGTACTTC
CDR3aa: CASSIQVGETQYF

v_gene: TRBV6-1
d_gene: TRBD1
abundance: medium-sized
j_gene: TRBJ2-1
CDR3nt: TGTGCCAGCAGTGAAGAATGGACAGGGGGGGGCAATGAGCAGTTCTTC
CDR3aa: CASSEEWTGGGNEQFF

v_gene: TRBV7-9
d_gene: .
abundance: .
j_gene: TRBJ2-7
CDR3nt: TGTGCCAGCAGCTGGGACGGGCGGGAGCAGTACTTC
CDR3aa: CASSWDGREQYF

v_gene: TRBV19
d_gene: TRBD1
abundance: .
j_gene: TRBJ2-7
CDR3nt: TGTGCCAGTGGCCCGGGGACAGGGGTGATCGACGAGCAGTACTTC
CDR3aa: CASGPGTGVIDEQYF

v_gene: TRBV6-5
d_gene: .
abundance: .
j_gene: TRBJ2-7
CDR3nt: TGTGCCAGCAGTTACCCCGGGACCCCCTACGAGCAGTACTTC
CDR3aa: CASSYPGTPYEQYF

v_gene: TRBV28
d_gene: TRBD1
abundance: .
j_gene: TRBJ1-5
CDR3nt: TGTGCCAGCAGAATAACAGGGGGCCTTCAGCCCCAGCATTTT
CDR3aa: CASRITGGLQPQHF

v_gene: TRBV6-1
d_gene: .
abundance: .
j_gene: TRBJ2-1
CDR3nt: TGTGCCAGCAGTGTGTCGAGGGAGAGTGAGCAGTTCTTC
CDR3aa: CASSVSRESEQFF

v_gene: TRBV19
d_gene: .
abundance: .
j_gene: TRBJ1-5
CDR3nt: TGTGCCAGTAGTATAGACAAAGGATACCCTAGCAATCAGCCCCAGCATTTT
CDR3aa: CASSIDKGYPSNQPQHF

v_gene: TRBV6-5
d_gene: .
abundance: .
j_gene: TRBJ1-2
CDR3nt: TGTGCCAGCAGTCCTCGGTCCCAGGGGAGGCATGGCTACACCTTC
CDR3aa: CASSPRSQGRHGYTF

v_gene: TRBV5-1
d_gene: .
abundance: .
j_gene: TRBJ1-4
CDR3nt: TGCGCCAGCAGCTTGGGGGAACTTGGCCGTAATGAAAAACTGTTTTTT
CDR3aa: CASSLGELGRNEKLFF

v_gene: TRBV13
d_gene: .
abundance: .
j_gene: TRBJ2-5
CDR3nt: TGTGCCAGCAGCTTAACGGGGAAAGAGACCCAGTACTTC
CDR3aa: CASSLTGKETQYF

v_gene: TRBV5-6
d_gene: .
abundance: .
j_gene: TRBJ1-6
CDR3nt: TGTGCCAGCAGCCTTATGCCCTCCTATAATTCACCCCTCCACTTT
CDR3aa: CASSLMPSYNSPLHF

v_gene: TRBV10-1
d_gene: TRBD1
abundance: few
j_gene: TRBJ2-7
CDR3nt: TGCGCCAGCACAGGGGGCTATGAGGAGCAGTACTTC
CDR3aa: CASTGGYEEQYF

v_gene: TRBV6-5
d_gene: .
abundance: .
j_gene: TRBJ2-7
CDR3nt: TGTGCCAGCAGTTACGGACAGACCTACGAGCAGTACTTC
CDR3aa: CASSYGQTYEQYF

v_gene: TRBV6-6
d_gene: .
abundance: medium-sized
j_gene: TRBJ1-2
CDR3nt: TGTGCCAGCAGTTCCAGTCCCTATGGCTACACCTTC
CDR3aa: CASSSSPYGYTF

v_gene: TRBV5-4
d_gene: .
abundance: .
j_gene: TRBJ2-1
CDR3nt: TGTGCCAGCAGCTTGGTTCTAACGCAGGTTCCCAATGAGCAGTTCTTC
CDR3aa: CASSLVLTQVPNEQFF

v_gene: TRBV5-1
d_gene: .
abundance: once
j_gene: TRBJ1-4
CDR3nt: TGCGCCAGCAGCTTAGATAGGGTAAAGGGCGAAAAACTGTTTTTT
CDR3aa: CASSLDRVKGEKLFF

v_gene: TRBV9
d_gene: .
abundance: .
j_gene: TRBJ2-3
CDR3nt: TGTGCCAGCAGCGGGCTTCGGGATACGCAGTATTTT
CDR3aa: CASSGLRDTQYF

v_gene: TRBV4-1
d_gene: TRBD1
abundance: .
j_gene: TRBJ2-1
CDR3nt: TGCGCCAGCAGCCCCCGACCGACAGGGGCATCCCACAATGAGCAGTTCTTC
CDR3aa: CASSPRPTGASHNEQFF

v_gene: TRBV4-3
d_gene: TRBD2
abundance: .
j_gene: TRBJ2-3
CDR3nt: TGCGCCAGCAGCCAACCACGGGACGTCCTAGCGGGGCTCACAGATACGCAGTATTTT
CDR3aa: CASSQPRDVLAGLTDTQYF

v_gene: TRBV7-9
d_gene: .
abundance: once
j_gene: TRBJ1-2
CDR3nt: TGTGCCAGCAGCTTAGCGGGGAGTGGATATGGCTACACCTTC
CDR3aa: CASSLAGSGYGYTF

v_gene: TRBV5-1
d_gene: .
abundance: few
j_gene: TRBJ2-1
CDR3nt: TGCGCCAGCAGCTTGGGGTACGGACATGAGCAGTTCTTC
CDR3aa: CASSLGYGHEQFF

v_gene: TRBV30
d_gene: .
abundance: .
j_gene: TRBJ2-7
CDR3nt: TGTGCCTGGAGTGTCGGCAGCTCCTACGAGCAGTACTTC
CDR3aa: CAWSVGSSYEQYF

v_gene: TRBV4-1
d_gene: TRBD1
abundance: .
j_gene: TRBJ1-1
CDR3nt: TGCGCCAGCAGCCAAGTTGGGCCGGGACAGATGAACACTGAAGCTTTCTTT
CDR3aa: CASSQVGPGQMNTEAFF

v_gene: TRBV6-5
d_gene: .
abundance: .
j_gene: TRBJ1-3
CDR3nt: TGTGCCAGCTCATCGGGTGGAAACACCATATATTTT
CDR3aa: CASSSGGNTIYF

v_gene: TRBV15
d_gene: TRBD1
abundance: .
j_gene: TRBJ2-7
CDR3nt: TGTGCCACCAGCCACCCCGGGACAGAGGACGAGCAGTACTTC
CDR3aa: CATSHPGTEDEQYF

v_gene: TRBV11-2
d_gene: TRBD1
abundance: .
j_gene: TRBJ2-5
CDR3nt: TGTGCCAGCAGCTTAGGTCCGGGACAGGGGGGACCAGAGACCCAGTACTTC
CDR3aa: CASSLGPGQGGPETQYF

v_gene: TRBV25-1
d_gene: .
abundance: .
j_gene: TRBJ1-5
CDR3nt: TGTGCCAGCAGTGAATATGGCAGAACCCGCGAGCCCCAGCATTTT
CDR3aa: CASSEYGRTREPQHF

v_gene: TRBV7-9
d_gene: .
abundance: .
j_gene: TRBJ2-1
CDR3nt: TGTGCCAGCAGCCTGGAGACGAATGAGCAGTTCTTC
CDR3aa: CASSLETNEQFF

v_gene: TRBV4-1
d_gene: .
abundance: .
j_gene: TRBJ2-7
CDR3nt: TGCGCCAGCAGCCAAGCGTCAGGGGTCCCCTACGAGCAGTACTTC
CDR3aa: CASSQASGVPYEQYF

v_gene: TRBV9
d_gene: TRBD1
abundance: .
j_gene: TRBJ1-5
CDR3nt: TGTGCCAGCAGCGAGGGACAGCCCAATCAGCCCCAGCATTTT
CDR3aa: CASSEGQPNQPQHF

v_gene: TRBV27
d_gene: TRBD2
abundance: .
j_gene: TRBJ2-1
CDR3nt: TGTGCCAGCAGTGGGACTAGCGGGGGAGTCTTGGGTGAGCAGTTCTTC
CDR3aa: CASSGTSGGVLGEQFF

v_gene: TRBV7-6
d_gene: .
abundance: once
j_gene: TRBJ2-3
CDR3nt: TGTGCCAGCAGCTTAGCGATGGATACGCAGTATTTT
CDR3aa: CASSLAMDTQYF

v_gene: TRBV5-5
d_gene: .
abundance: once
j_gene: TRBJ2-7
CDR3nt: TGTGCCAGCAGCGTGCTGGGGACGATATTCTACGAGCAGTACTTC
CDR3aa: CASSVLGTIFYEQYF

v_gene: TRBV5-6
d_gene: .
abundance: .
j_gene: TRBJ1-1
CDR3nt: TGTGCCAGCAGCTTGGGAGACACTGAAGCTTTCTTT
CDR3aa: CASSLGDTEAFF

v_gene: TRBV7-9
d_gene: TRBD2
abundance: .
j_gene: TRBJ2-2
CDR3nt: TGTGCCAGCAGCTTGACTAGCGGATCTAACACCGGGGAGCTGTTTTTT
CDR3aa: CASSLTSGSNTGELFF

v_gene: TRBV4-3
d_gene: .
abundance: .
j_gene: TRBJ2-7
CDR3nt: TGCGCCAGCAGCCAAGACAGGGCAGCCTACGAGCAGTACTTC
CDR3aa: CASSQDRAAYEQYF

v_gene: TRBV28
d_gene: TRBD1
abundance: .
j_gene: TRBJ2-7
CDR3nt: TGTGCCAGCAGCAACAGGGGGAATTTTAACGAGCAGTACTTC
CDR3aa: CASSNRGNFNEQYF

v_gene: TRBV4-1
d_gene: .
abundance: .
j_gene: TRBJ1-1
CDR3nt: TGCGCCAGCAGCCAAGATCATGCGGGTGGAAACACTGAAGCTTTCTTT
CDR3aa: CASSQDHAGGNTEAFF

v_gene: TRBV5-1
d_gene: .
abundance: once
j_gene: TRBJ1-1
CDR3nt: TGCGCCAGCAGGGCCGGGGCGGGGACTGAAGCTTTCTTT
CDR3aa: CASRAGAGTEAFF

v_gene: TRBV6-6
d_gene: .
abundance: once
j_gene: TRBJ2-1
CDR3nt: TGTGCCAGCAGCTATCCCGGGATACTCCCCGATGAGCAGTTCTTC
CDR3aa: CASSYPGILPDEQFF

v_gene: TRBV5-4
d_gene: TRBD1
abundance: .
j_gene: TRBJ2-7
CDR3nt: TGTGCCAGCAGCTTCGGGACAGTGAGCTCCTACGAGCAGTACTTC
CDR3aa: CASSFGTVSSYEQYF

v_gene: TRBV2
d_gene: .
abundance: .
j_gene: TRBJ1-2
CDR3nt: TGTGCCAGCCGGTACACTAACTATGGCTACACCTTC
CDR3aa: CASRYTNYGYTF